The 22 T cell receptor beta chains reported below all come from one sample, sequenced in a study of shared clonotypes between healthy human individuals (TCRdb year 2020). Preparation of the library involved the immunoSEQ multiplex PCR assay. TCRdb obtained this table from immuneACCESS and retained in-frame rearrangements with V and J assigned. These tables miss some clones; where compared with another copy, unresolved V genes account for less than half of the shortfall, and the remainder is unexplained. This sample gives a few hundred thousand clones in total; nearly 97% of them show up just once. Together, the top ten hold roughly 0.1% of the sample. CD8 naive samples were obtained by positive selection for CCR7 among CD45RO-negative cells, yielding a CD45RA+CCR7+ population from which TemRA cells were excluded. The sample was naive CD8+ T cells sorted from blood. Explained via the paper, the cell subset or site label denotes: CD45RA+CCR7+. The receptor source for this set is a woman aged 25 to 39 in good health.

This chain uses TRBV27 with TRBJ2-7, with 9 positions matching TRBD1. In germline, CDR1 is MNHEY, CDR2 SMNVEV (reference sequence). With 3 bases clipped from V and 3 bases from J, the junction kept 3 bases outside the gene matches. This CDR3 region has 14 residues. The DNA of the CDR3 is TGTGCCAGCAGTTTGGACAGGGGTAACTACGAGCAGTACTTC. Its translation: CASSLDRGNYEQYF.

The CDR3: CASSGTTSYEQYF. The DNA for the CDR3 is TGTGCCAGCAGCGGGACTACCTCCTACGAGCAGTACTTC. V usage is TRBV5-6 and J usage is TRBJ2-7; 7 bases are a match to TRBD2. The junction had 1 base not matched to a gene; V was cut back by 4 bases and J by 0 bases. Germline CDR1 SGHDT, CDR2 YYEEEE. CDR3 length: 13 amino acids.

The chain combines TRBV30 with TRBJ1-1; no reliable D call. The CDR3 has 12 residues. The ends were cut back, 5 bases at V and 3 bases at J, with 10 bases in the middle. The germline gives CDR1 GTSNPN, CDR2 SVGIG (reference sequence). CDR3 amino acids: CAWGVGYTEAFF. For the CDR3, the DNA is TGTGCCTGGGGGGTGGGGTACACTGAAGCTTTCTTT.

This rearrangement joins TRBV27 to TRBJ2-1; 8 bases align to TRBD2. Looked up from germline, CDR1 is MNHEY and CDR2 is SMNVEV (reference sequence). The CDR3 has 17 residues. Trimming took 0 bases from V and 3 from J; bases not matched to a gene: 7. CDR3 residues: CASSLSSLAEYYNEQFF. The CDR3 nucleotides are TGTGCCAGCAGTTTATCGTCACTAGCGGAATACTACAATGAGCAGTTCTTC.

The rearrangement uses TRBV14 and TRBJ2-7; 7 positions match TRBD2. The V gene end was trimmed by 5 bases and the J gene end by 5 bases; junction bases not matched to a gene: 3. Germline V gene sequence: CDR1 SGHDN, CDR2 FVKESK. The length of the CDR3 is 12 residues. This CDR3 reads CASSSTSDEQYF. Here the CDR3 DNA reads TGTGCCAGCAGCTCTACTAGCGACGAGCAGTACTTC.

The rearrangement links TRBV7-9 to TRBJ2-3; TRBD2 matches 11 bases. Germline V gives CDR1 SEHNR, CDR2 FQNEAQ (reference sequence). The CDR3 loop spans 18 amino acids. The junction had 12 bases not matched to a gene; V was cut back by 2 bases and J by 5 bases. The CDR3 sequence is CASSLPTSGSGKGDTQYF. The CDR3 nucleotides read TGTGCCAGCAGCTTACCCACTAGCGGGAGTGGTAAGGGAGATACGCAGTATTTT.

The DNA for the CDR3 is TGTGCCAGTGGACTCCACCTGGGCGAGCAGTACTTC. Amino acids: CASGLHLGEQYF. The V call is TRBV27, the J call TRBJ2-5; the D gene is possibly TRBD2 (5 bases). The end of the DNA aligns better with TRBJ2-7, so the J call may be wrong. The V gene's germline CDR1 is MNHEY and CDR2 SMNVEV (reference sequence). The CDR3 is 12 amino acids.

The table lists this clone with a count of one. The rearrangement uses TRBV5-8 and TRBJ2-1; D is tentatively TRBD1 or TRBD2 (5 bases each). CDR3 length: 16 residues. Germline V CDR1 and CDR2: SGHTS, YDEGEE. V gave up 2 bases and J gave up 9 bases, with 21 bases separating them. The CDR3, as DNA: TGTGCCAGCAGCTTTCGGTTCCCGGGGCGCGGCAGTGAGCAGTTCTTC. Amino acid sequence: CASSFRFPGRGSEQFF.

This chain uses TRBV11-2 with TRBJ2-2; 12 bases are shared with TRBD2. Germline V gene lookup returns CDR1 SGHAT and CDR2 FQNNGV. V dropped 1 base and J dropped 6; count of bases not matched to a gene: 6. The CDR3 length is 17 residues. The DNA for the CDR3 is TGTGCCAGCAGCTTAGTTCTAGCGGGAGGGCCGGCCGGGGAGCTGTTTTTT. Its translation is CASSLVLAGGPAGELFF.

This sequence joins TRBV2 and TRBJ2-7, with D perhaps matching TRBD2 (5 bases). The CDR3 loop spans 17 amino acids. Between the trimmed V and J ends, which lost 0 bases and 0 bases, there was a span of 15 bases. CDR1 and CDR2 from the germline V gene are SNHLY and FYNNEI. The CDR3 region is CASSEALRADFSYEQYF. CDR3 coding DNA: TGTGCCAGCAGTGAAGCGCTTCGGGCGGACTTCTCCTACGAGCAGTACTTC. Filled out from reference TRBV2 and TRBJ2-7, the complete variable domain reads EPEVTQTPSHQVTQMGQEVILRCVPISNHLYFYWYRQILGQKVEFLVSFYNNEISEKSEIFDDQFSVERPDGSNFTLKIRSTKLEDSAMYFCASSEALRADFSYEQYFGPGTRLTVT.

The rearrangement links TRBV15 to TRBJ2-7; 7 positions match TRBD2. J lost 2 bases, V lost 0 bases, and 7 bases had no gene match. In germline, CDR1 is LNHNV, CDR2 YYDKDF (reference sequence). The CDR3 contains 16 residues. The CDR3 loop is CATSREPMTSPYEQYF. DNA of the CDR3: TGTGCCACCAGCAGAGAACCCATGACTAGCCCCTACGAGCAGTACTTC. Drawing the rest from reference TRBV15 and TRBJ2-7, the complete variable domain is DAMVIQNPRYQVTQFGKPVTLSCSQTLNHNVMYWYQQKSSQAPKLLFHYYDKDFNNEADTPDNFQSRRPNTSFCFLDIRSPGLGDTAMYLCATSREPMTSPYEQYFGPGTRLTVT.

CDR3: CASSSPTGFSAEAFF. In DNA form, the CDR3 reads TGTGCCAGCAGCTCCCCGACAGGGTTCAGCGCTGAAGCTTTCTTT. This chain joins TRBV7-9 and TRBJ1-1, with TRBD1 matching over 7 bases. Germline V gives CDR1 SEHNR, CDR2 FQNEAQ (reference sequence). J gave up 6 bases and V 4 bases, and 11 bases lay outside the gene matches. The CDR3 covers 15 residues.

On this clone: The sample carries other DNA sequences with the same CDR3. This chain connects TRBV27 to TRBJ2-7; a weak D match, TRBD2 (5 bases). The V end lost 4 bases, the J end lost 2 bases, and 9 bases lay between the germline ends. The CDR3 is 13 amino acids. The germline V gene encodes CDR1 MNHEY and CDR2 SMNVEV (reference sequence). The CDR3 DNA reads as TGTGCCAGCAGTTCCGGGGTAACCTACGAGCAGTACTTC. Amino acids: CASSSGVTYEQYF.

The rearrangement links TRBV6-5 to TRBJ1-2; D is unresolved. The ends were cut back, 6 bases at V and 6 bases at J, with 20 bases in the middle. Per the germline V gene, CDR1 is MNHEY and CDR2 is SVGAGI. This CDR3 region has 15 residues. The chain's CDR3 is CASRLQRAVQDGYTF. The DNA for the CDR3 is TGTGCCAGCAGATTGCAGAGGGCGGTCCAAGATGGCTACACCTTC.

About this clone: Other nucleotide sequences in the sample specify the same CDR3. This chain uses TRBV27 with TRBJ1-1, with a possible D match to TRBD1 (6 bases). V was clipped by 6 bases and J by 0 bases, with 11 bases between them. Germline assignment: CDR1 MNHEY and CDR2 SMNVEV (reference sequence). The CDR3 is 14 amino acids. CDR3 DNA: TGTGCCAGCAGCCTACAGGGTTTGAACACTGAAGCTTTCTTT. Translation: CASSLQGLNTEAFF.

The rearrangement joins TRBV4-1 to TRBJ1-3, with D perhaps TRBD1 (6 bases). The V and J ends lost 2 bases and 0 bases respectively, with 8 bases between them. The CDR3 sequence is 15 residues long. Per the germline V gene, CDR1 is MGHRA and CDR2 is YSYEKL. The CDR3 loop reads CASSQRGGSGNTIYF. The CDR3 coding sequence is TGCGCCAGCAGCCAACGAGGGGGCTCTGGAAACACCATATATTTT.

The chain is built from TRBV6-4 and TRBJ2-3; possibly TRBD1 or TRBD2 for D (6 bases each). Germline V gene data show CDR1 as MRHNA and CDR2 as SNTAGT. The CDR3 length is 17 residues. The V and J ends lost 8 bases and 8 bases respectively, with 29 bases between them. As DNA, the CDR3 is TGTGCCAGCCCCGGGGGCATGGGACTCATGATTGCGGGTACGCAGTATTTT. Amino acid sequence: CASPGGMGLMIAGTQYF.

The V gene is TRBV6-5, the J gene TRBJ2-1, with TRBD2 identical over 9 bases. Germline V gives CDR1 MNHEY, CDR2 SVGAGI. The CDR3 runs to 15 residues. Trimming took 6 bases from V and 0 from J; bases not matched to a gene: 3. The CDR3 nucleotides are TGTGCCAGCAGGGTTAGCGGGAGCTCCTACAATGAGCAGTTCTTC. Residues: CASRVSGSSYNEQFF.

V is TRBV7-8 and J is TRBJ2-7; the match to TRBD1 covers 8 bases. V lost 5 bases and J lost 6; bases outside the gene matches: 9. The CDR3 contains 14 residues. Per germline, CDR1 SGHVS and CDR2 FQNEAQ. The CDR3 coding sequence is TGTGCCAGCAGCACCCGGGACAGGACACCCGAGCAGTACTTC. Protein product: CASSTRDRTPEQYF.

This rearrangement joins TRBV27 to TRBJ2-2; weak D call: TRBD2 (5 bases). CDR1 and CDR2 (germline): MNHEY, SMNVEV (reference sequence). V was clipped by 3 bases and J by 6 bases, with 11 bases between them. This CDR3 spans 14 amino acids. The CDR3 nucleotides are TGTGCCAGCAGTTTTGGTTTGGGAGCCGGGGAGCTGTTTTTT. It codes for CASSFGLGAGELFF.

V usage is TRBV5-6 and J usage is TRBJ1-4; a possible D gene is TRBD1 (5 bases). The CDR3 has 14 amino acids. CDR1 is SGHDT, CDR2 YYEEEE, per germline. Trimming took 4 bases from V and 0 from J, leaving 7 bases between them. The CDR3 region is CASSTGATNEKLFF. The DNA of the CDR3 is TGTGCCAGCAGCACGGGGGCAACTAATGAAAAACTGTTTTTT.

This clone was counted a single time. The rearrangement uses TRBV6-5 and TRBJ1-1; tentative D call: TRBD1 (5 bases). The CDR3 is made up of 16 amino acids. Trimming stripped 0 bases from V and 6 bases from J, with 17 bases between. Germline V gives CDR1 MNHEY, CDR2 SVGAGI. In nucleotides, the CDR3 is TGTGCCAGCAGTTACTCGAAGGAGGGGCTCGGTGCTGAAGCTTTCTTT. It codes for CASSYSKEGLGAEAFF.